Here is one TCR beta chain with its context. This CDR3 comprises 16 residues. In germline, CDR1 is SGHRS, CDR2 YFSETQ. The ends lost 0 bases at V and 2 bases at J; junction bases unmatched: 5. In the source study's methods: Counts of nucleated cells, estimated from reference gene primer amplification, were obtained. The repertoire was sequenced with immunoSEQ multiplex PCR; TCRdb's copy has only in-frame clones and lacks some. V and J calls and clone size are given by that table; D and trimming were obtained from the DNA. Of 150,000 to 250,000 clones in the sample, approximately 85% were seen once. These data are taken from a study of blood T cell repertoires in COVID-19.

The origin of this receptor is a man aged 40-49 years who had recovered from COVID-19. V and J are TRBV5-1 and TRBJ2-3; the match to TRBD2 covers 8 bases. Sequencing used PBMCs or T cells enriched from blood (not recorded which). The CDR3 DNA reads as TGCGCCAGCAGCTTGGTTGGTAGCGGGGCCACAGATACGCAGTATTTT. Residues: CASSLVGSGATDTQYF.